Listed here are 31 T cell receptor beta chains from one sample, sequenced in a study of T cell responses to AZD1222 COVID-19 vaccine. The protocol was immunoSEQ multiplex PCR, while the TCRdb copy is restricted to in-frame clones and leaves out a portion. The sample lists roughly 45,000 clones; over 65% were seen once. Sample: peripheral blood, taken on day 0 of AZD1222 vaccination. The receptors derive from an adult in good health.

The count of this clone is one. V gene TRBV6-5 combines with J gene TRBJ1-2; TRBD1 might be the D (5 bases). V was clipped by 0 bases and J by 8 bases, with 10 bases between them. CDR1 MNHEY and CDR2 SVGAGI come from the germline V gene. The CDR3 spans 13 residues. Here the CDR3 reads CASSYSFGGGYTF. The CDR3 DNA follows: TGTGCCAGCAGTTACTCATTTGGGGGGGGCTACACCTTC.

The gene calls are TRBV19 and TRBJ2-3; no clear D. Germline CDR1 reads LNHDA; CDR2 reads SQIVND (reference sequence). The CDR3 is made up of 16 amino acids. Trimming cost V 1 base and J 2 bases, with 13 bases left between them. CDR3 sequence: CASSIGFLAATDTQYF. The CDR3 DNA follows: TGTGCCAGTAGTATAGGATTCCTGGCAGCCACAGATACGCAGTATTTT. The complete variable domain, with remaining parts taken from reference TRBV19 and TRBJ2-3, reads DGGITQSPKYLFRKEGQNVTLSCEQNLNHDAMYWYRQDPGQGLRLIYYSQIVNDFQKGDIAEGYSVSREKKESFPLTVTSAQKNPTAFYLCASSIGFLAATDTQYFGPGTRLTVL.

The chain is built from TRBV28 and TRBJ2-1; 9 bases are shared with TRBD2. This CDR3 is 16 amino acids long. The junction had 6 bases not matched to a gene; V was cut back by 6 bases and J by 0 bases. Germline V gives CDR1 MDHEN, CDR2 SYDVKM. This CDR3 is CASSHSGSFSYNEQFF. The CDR3 DNA reads as TGTGCCAGCAGCCATAGCGGGAGCTTCTCCTACAATGAGCAGTTCTTC. The full variable domain, completed using reference TRBV28 and TRBJ2-1, is DVKVTQSSRYLVKRTGEKVFLECVQDMDHENMFWYRQDPGLGLRLIYFSYDVKMKEKGDIPEGYSVSREKKERFSLILESASTNQTSMYLCASSHSGSFSYNEQFFGPGTRLTVL.

CDR3 loop: CASSLQGGIYNSPLHF. The CDR3 DNA follows: TGTGCCAGCAGTTTACAGGGGGGAATCTATAATTCACCCCTCCACTTT. V is TRBV27 and J is TRBJ1-6, with 7 bases matching TRBD1. Unmatched junction bases numbered 4, after V lost 2 bases and J lost 3 bases. Germline CDR1 MNHEY, CDR2 SMNVEV (reference sequence). This CDR3 region has 16 residues.

This clone has just a few counts. The chain couples TRBV5-8 to TRBJ2-1, with TRBD2 matching 9 bases. V shed 3 bases and J 1 base; nucleotides not matched to a gene: 8. This CDR3 comprises 17 residues. Germline V gene lookup returns CDR1 SGHTS and CDR2 YDEGEE. The CDR3 sequence is CASSWWLAGTSYNEQFF. The CDR3 nucleotides are TGTGCCAGCAGCTGGTGGCTAGCGGGAACGTCCTACAATGAGCAGTTCTTC.

The genes are TRBV28 and TRBJ2-1; TRBD2 is a possible D gene (5 bases). The CDR3 is 16 residues long. V gave up 4 bases and J gave up 8 bases, with 21 bases separating them. Germline V lookup: CDR1 MDHEN, CDR2 SYDVKM. The chain's CDR3 is CASSSDGERPWDEQFF. CDR3 DNA sequence: TGTGCCAGCAGTTCCGACGGGGAGCGGCCCTGGGATGAGCAGTTCTTC.

This chain connects TRBV28 to TRBJ2-2, with D uncertain. CDR1 is MDHEN and CDR2 is SYDVKM in the germline V gene. Trimming removed 8 bases at V and 0 bases at J, with 10 bases between. The CDR3 is made up of 14 amino acids. The CDR3 nucleotides are TGTGCCAGCCTAAGGGCCTCGAACACCGGGGAGCTGTTTTTT. Residues: CASLRASNTGELFF.

The J gene is TRBJ2-1, the V gene TRBV11-3; D unresolved. The length of the CDR3 is 16 residues. Germline V CDR1 and CDR2: SGHNT, YENEEA. With 5 bases removed from V and 7 bases from J, the gap between germline ends came to 21 bases. The CDR3: CASSLAPRFPVNEQFF. The CDR3 DNA follows: TGTGCCAGCAGCCTGGCTCCCCGTTTCCCCGTTAATGAGCAGTTCTTC.

The J gene is TRBJ2-1, the V gene TRBV24-1; TRBD1 matches 7 bases. This CDR3 has 15 amino acids. Germline CDR1 KGHDR, CDR2 SFDVKD. V shed 4 bases and J 6 bases; nucleotides not matched to a gene: 8. The CDR3 DNA follows: TGTGCCACCAGTGACCGAGGGGGCCGCTTCAATGAGCAGTTCTTC. Translation: CATSDRGGRFNEQFF.

The chain uses TRBV5-8 and TRBJ2-5; possibly TRBD2 for D (5 bases). The V end was cut by 3 bases, the J end by 4 bases, with 10 bases between. There are 13 residues in the CDR3. Looked up from germline, CDR1 is SGHTS and CDR2 is YDEGEE. The CDR3 coding sequence is TGTGCCAGCAGCTGGGCGAGGGCAGAGACCCAGTACTTC. It translates to CASSWARAETQYF.

This rearrangement joins TRBV20-1 to TRBJ1-4, with D unclear. The CDR3 totals 13 residues. Germline V CDR1 and CDR2: DFQATT, SNEGSKA (reference sequence). With 3 bases removed from V and 8 bases from J, the gap between germline ends came to 13 bases. CDR3 in DNA: TGCAGTGCTAGTAGCGGGGATAGCGAAAAACTGTTTTTT. It encodes CSASSGDSEKLFF.

The chain is built from TRBV19 and TRBJ2-5; 10 bases match TRBD2. After removal of 5 bases from V and 5 bases from J, the junction contained 5 bases not matched to a gene. CDR3 length: 14 amino acids. From germline, CDR1 is LNHDA and CDR2 SQIVND (reference sequence). The CDR3 DNA sequence: TGTGCCAGTAGTGGCGGACTAGCGGCCGAGACCCAGTACTTC. Protein sequence: CASSGGLAAETQYF. Drawing the rest from reference TRBV19 and TRBJ2-5, the complete variable domain is DGGITQSPKYLFRKEGQNVTLSCEQNLNHDAMYWYRQDPGQGLRLIYYSQIVNDFQKGDIAEGYSVSREKKESFPLTVTSAQKNPTAFYLCASSGGLAAETQYFGPGTRLLVL.

This clone has more than one count but fewer than ten. The V gene is TRBV7-9, the J gene TRBJ2-5; tentative D call: TRBD2 (6 bases). The CDR3 length is 14 residues. Germline assignment: CDR1 SEHNR and CDR2 FQNEAQ (reference sequence). Trimming took off 4 bases at V and 5 bases at J, with 14 bases between the two ends. For the CDR3, the DNA is TGTGCCAGCAGCTCCGAGGGGAGGCCGGAGACCCAGTACTTC. Its translation: CASSSEGRPETQYF.

The rearrangement uses TRBV6-6 and TRBJ2-2, with 8 bases that match TRBD2. Germline CDR1 MNHNY, CDR2 SVGAGI (reference sequence). The trim removed 8 bases at V and 4 bases at J, leaving 6 bases unmatched. This CDR3 has 14 residues. The CDR3, as DNA: TGTGCCAGCGTCACGGGGGGGCCCACCGGGGAGCTGTTTTTT. This translates into CASVTGGPTGELFF.

The chain employs TRBV28 and TRBJ1-3, with a possible D match to TRBD1 (6 bases). V was cut by 1 base and J by 2 bases, with 12 bases left in between. CDR1 is MDHEN, CDR2 SYDVKM, per germline. The CDR3 loop spans 16 amino acids. CDR3 nucleotides: TGTGCCAGCAGTTTATTACAGGGTAGACCTGGAAACACCATATATTTT. Translation gives CASSLLQGRPGNTIYF.

V gene TRBV6-5 combines with J gene TRBJ1-1; TRBD1 aligns across 8 bases. Trimming removed 5 bases from V and 11 bases from J; junction bases left unmatched: 7. Germline CDR1 reads MNHEY; CDR2 reads SVGAGI. The CDR3 is 12 amino acids. The CDR3 nucleotides read TGTGCCAGCAGTCCGGGACAGGCGGGGGCTTTCTTT. The encoded protein is CASSPGQAGAFF.

The genes are TRBV18 and TRBJ2-7; D not resolved. The CDR3 covers 13 residues. Trimming shortened V by 2 bases and J by 3 bases, and 8 bases separated the two germline ends. In germline, CDR1 is KGHSH, CDR2 LQKENI. The CDR3 sequence is CASSPGQIYEQYF. In DNA, the CDR3 is TGTGCCAGCTCACCAGGCCAGATCTACGAGCAGTACTTC.

The chain employs TRBV15 and TRBJ1-4; no definite D call. Germline CDR1 LNHNV, CDR2 YYDKDF (reference sequence). Trimming took off 1 base at V and 0 bases at J, with 12 bases between the two ends. The CDR3 is 17 residues long. The CDR3 region is CATSRARGSSTNEKLFF. CDR3 coding DNA: TGTGCCACCAGCAGAGCCCGCGGGTCCTCAACTAATGAAAAACTGTTTTTT.

The chain couples TRBV5-5 to TRBJ2-7, with D unclear. The V end lost 0 bases, the J end lost 3 bases, and 13 bases lay between the germline ends. The length of the CDR3 is 15 residues. Germline CDR1 SGHKS, CDR2 YYEKEE (reference sequence). CDR3 region: CASSLALGRFYEQYF. The CDR3 bases are TGTGCCAGCAGCTTGGCGTTGGGCAGATTCTACGAGCAGTACTTC.

By sample fraction, this clone is medium-sized. V and J are TRBV6-1 and TRBJ1-2; tentative D call: TRBD1 (6 bases). Trimming took off 2 bases at V and 4 bases at J, with 11 bases between the two ends. Germline CDR1 and CDR2: MNHNS and SASEGT. The CDR3 is made up of 14 amino acids. CDR3 in DNA: TGTGCCAGCAGTGAAACAGGGATGGGCTATGGCTACACCTTC. It encodes CASSETGMGYGYTF.

The V gene is TRBV6-5, the J gene TRBJ1-1; TRBD1 agrees at 7 bases. CDR3 size: 13 residues. After removal of 2 bases from V and 8 bases from J, the junction contained 5 bases not matched to a gene. CDR1 and CDR2 (germline): MNHEY, SVGAGI. The CDR3 bases are TGTGCCAGCAGTTACGGAGGAGGGGGCGAAGCTTTCTTT. Translating it yields CASSYGGGGEAFF.

The gene calls are TRBV7-9 and TRBJ2-3; 11 nucleotides match TRBD2. V was pared by 1 base and J by 1 base, with 7 bases of the junction left unmatched. CDR1 is SEHNR, CDR2 FQNEAQ, per germline (reference sequence). This CDR3 is 18 amino acids long. DNA of the CDR3: TGTGCCAGCAGCTTAGGTGGACTAGCGGGTCCCGGCACAGATACGCAGTATTTT. Translated: CASSLGGLAGPGTDTQYF.

The rearrangement uses TRBV18 and TRBJ1-4, with a tentative D call TRBD1 (5 bases). Trimming took 8 bases from V and 0 from J, leaving 22 bases between them. CDR3 size: 18 residues. Looked up from germline, CDR1 is KGHSH and CDR2 is LQKENI. The CDR3 DNA follows: TGTGCCAGCACGGCGGGTTCGACAGCAACTGCAACTAATGAAAAACTGTTTTTT. This encodes CASTAGSTATATNEKLFF.

This chain uses TRBV5-8 with TRBJ2-3; D gene unclear. Germline V CDR1 and CDR2: SGHTS, YDEGEE. V was clipped by 3 bases and J by 2 bases, with 4 bases between them. The CDR3 sequence is 12 residues long. The CDR3 region is CASSSYTDTQYF. The CDR3, as DNA: TGTGCCAGCAGCTCCTACACAGATACGCAGTATTTT.

V is TRBV15 and J is TRBJ1-2; no firm D call. V gave up 3 bases and J gave up 6 bases, with 11 bases separating them. Germline values: CDR1 LNHNV, CDR2 YYDKDF (reference sequence). The CDR3 loop spans 13 amino acids. The chain's CDR3 is CATSRAFGDGYTF. CDR3 bases: TGTGCCACCAGCAGGGCTTTTGGGGATGGCTACACCTTC.

The chain combines TRBV9 with TRBJ1-3; tentatively, D is TRBD1 (5 bases). CDR3 size: 17 residues. Germline V gene lookup returns CDR1 SGDLS and CDR2 YYNGEE. Trimming left V 2 bases short and J 0 bases short, with 15 bases between. CDR3 bases: TGTGCCAGCAGCGTTATGGGGGGAGGGGACTCTGGAAACACCATATATTTT. This sequence encodes CASSVMGGGDSGNTIYF. Variable domain in full (rest from reference TRBV9 and TRBJ1-3): DSGVTQTPKHLITATGQRVTLRCSPRSGDLSVYWYQQSLDQGLQFLIQYYNGEERAKGNILERFSAQQFPDLHSELNLSSLELGDSALYFCASSVMGGGDSGNTIYFGEGSWLTVV.

This chain links TRBV2 with TRBJ1-1, with 8 bases identical to TRBD1. After removal of 4 bases from V and 4 bases from J, the junction contained 5 bases not matched to a gene. This CDR3 contains 14 residues. Germline V gene sequence: CDR1 SNHLY, CDR2 FYNNEI. CDR3 sequence (DNA): TGTGCCAGCAGTGCAGTCAGGGGGCTCACTGAAGCTTTCTTT. It translates to CASSAVRGLTEAFF.

The V gene is TRBV7-9, the J gene TRBJ1-1; no clear D gene. Germline values: CDR1 SEHNR, CDR2 FQNEAQ (reference sequence). Trimming took 5 bases from V and 1 from J, leaving 11 bases between them. This CDR3 has 14 amino acids. CDR3 nucleotides: TGTGCCAGCAGCCTACTTCCCCGGAACACTGAAGCTTTCTTT. It translates to CASSLLPRNTEAFF.

This clone appeared once. The chain links TRBV24-1 to TRBJ2-1, with D unresolved. CDR1 and CDR2 (germline): KGHDR, SFDVKD. The length of the CDR3 is 15 residues. Trimming pared 0 bases from V and 9 bases from J, leaving 14 bases between. CDR3 coding DNA: TGTGCCACCAGTGATTTGGGGCAGGCCGGCACTGAGCAGTTCTTC. Translation: CATSDLGQAGTEQFF.

V gene TRBV6-1 combines with J gene TRBJ1-4; D gene ambiguous. The length of the CDR3 is 12 residues. Trimming removed 3 bases at V and 10 bases at J, with 9 bases between. CDR1 is MNHNS, CDR2 SASEGT, per germline. Written as DNA, the CDR3 is TGTGCCAGCAGTGATTGGGCGGGAAAACTGTTTTTT. Amino acid sequence: CASSDWAGKLFF.

This rearrangement joins TRBV7-9 to TRBJ2-4; TRBD1 aligns across 9 bases. V lost 3 bases and J lost 5; bases outside the gene matches: 14. Germline CDR1 is SEHNR and CDR2 is FQNEAQ (reference sequence). CDR3 length: 18 residues. The CDR3 bases are TGTGCCAGCAGCTTGCCCAGGGACAGGGATTCATTGGAAAACATTCAGTACTTC. It translates to CASSLPRDRDSLENIQYF.